The TCR beta chain under discussion was sequenced for a study of OX40 agonist ivuxolimab in advanced cancers. Overall study context: At doses from 0.01 to 10 mg/kg, patients were given intravenous ivuxolimab every 2 weeks.

Here immunoSEQ multiplex PCR was the method, and the copy in TCRdb shows in-frame clones only, minus some. The sample lists some 58,000 clones, around 87% occurring once. Germline CDR1 MNHNS, CDR2 SASEGT. The V segment lost 6 bases and the J segment 3 bases; nucleotides outside the gene matches: 10. The CDR3 has 15 residues. Study results and limitations: What antigens the expanded peripheral T cells recognized was never established. Both CD4+ and CD8+ T cell populations in blood had undergone clonal expansion by week 6 at 0.1 to 3.0 mg/kg.

On this clone itself: What it binds is unknown.

This receptor was identified in an adult with an advanced solid tumor such as melanoma, head and neck, liver or kidney cancer. The starting material was CD4+ or CD8+ T cells sorted from blood, obtained in a trial of the OX40 agonist ivuxolimab. The chain recombines TRBV6-1 with TRBJ1-2; 7 nucleotides agree with TRBD1. Written as DNA, the CDR3 is TGTGCCAGCAGCCCACTCAACAGGGGTTACTATGGCTACACCTTC. Residues: CASSPLNRGYYGYTF.